This is a list of T cell receptor beta chains from one sample in a study of graft-versus-host responses after intestinal transplantation. These TCRs are of unknown antigen specificity. Clones were sequenced by immunoSEQ multiplex PCR, and TCRdb holds only the in-frame ones, with some missing. The data hold about 100,000 clones, with roughly 87% observed a single time. The starting material was unstimulated CD4+ T cells sorted from spleen or lymph node cells, obtained before transplant. The origin of the receptors is a human donor who was the organ donor for an intestinal transplant. The CDR3 runs from the conserved cysteine through the conserved F or W. The D gene is left open where the match is weak. A row's size may be missing; if present it is once, few, many or a size class.

.,.,TRBJ1-5,TRBV6-5,CASSPLPNQPQHF,TGTGCCAGCAGTCCTCTACCGAATCAGCCCCAGCATTTT
.,.,TRBJ1-3,TRBV9,CASSVGRGTISGNTIYF,TGTGCCAGCAGCGTGGGGCGTGGGACCATCTCTGGAAACACCATATATTTT
.,.,TRBJ1-2,TRBV6-1,CASTDNFYGYTF,TGTGCCAGCACAGACAACTTCTATGGCTACACCTTC
once,.,TRBJ2-1,TRBV19,CASSQAGYYNEQFF,TGTGCCAGTAGTCAGGCCGGATACTACAATGAGCAGTTCTTC
.,.,TRBJ1-1,TRBV5-1,CASSLDLNTEAFF,TGCGCCAGCAGCCTAGACTTAAACACTGAAGCTTTCTTT
once,.,TRBJ1-6,TRBV5-4,CASSLSQRSGFYNSPLHF,TGTGCCAGCAGCTTGTCACAGCGGTCGGGTTTCTATAATTCACCCCTCCACTTT
.,.,TRBJ1-5,TRBV27,CASSFQSTGRPQHF,TGTGCCAGCAGTTTCCAAAGTACAGGACGGCCCCAGCATTTT
.,.,TRBJ1-5,TRBV5-5,CASSYGVAKPQHF,TGTGCCAGCAGCTACGGGGTCGCAAAGCCCCAGCATTTT
.,.,TRBJ2-6,TRBV18,CASSPQGSGANVLTF,TGTGCCAGCTCACCCCAGGGCTCTGGGGCCAACGTCCTGACTTTC
.,TRBD1,TRBJ1-2,TRBV7-2,CASRSQTGGRVGYTF,TGTGCCAGCAGGTCCCAGACAGGGGGTAGAGTGGGCTACACCTTC
.,TRBD1,TRBJ1-6,TRBV30,CAWRNGQGDYSPLHF,TGTGCCTGGAGGAACGGACAGGGTGACTATTCACCCCTCCACTTT
few,TRBD1,TRBJ1-5,TRBV6-4,CASSDSGQRAQPQHF,TGTGCCAGCAGTGACTCGGGACAGCGCGCACAGCCCCAGCATTTT
.,.,TRBJ1-5,TRBV7-8,CASSLLAGPPQHF,TGTGCCAGCAGCTTGCTAGCCGGCCCCCCCCAGCATTTT
.,.,TRBJ2-7,TRBV25-1,CATSGTPAYEQYF,TGTGCCACCTCCGGGACTCCCGCCTACGAGCAGTACTTC